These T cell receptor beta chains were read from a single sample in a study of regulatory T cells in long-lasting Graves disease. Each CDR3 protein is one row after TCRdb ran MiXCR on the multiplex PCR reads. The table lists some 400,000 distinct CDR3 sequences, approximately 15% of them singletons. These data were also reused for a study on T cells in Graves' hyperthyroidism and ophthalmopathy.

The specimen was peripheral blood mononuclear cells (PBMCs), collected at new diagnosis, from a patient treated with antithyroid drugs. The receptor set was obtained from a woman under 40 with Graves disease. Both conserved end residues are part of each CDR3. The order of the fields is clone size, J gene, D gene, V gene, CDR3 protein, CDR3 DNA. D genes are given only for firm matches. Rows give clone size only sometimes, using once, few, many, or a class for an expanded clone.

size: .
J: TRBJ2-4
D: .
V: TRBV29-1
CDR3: CSVCRDIGKNIQYF
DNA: TGCAGCGTGTGCCGGGACATAGGCAAAAACATTCAGTACTTC

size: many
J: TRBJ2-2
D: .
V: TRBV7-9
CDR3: CASTPPGGWNTGELFF
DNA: TGTGCCAGCACCCCACCTGGAGGATGGAACACCGGGGAGCTGTTTTTT

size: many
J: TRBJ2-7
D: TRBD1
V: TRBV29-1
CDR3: CSVEVGQGTYEQYF
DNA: TGCAGCGTTGAAGTCGGACAGGGAACCTACGAGCAGTACTTC

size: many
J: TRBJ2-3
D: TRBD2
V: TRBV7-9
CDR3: CASSPGLAGGRVDTQYF
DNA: TGTGCCAGCAGCCCCGGACTAGCGGGAGGGAGAGTAGATACGCAGTATTTT

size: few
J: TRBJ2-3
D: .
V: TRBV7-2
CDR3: CASSLPSLEITDTQYF
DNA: TGTGCCAGCAGCTTACCTAGCTTGGAGATCACAGATACGCAGTATTTT

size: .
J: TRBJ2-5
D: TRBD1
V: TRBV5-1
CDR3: CASSLALTGGETQYF
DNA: TGCGCCAGCAGCTTGGCACTTACAGGGGGCGAGACCCAGTACTTC

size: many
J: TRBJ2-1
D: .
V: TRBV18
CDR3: CASSPVAGHNEQFF
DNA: TGTGCCAGCTCACCAGTCGCCGGCCACAATGAGCAGTTCTTC

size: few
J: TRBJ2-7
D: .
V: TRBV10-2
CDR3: CASSESGTLAQQYF
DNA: TGCGCCAGCAGTGAGTCGGGGACATTGGCTCAGCAGTACTTC

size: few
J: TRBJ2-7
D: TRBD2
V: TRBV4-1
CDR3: CASSQDTSGRAGGYEQYF
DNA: TGCGCCAGCAGCCAAGATACTAGCGGGAGGGCAGGGGGCTACGAGCAGTACTTC

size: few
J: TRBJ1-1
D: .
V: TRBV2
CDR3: CASSEEGYNGAFF
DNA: TGTGCCAGCAGTGAAGAGGGGTATAATGGGGCTTTCTTT

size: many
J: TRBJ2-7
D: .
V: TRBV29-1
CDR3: CSVGHGPGSPYEQYF
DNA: TGCAGCGTTGGGCATGGGCCAGGGTCCCCCTACGAGCAGTACTTC

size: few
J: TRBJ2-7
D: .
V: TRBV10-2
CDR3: CASSDGFIEQYF
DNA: TGCGCCAGCAGTGATGGCTTTATCGAGCAGTACTTC

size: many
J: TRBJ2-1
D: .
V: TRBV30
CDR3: CAGHKGIHEQFF
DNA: TGTGCCGGCCACAAAGGGATCCATGAGCAGTTCTTC

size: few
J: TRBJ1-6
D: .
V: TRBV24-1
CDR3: CATSDTRSNSPLHF
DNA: TGTGCCACCAGTGATACCCGGAGTAATTCACCCCTCCACTTT

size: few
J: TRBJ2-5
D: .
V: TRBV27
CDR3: CASSAAGTAFKETQYF
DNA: TGTGCCAGCAGTGCTGCCGGGACCGCCTTCAAGGAGACCCAGTACTTC

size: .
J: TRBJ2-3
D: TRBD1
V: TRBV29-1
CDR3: CSVEGDRQDTQYF
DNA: TGCAGCGTTGAAGGGGACAGGCAAGATACGCAGTATTTT

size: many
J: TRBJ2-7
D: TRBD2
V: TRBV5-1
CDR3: CASSDQTSGSSYEQYF
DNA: TGCGCCAGCAGCGATCAGACTAGCGGGAGTTCCTACGAGCAGTACTTC